This T cell receptor (beta chain) comes out of a study of response to subunit inactivated influenza vaccine. TCRdb used MiXCR to reprocess the RT-PCR reads, holding one entry per CDR3 protein. The table lists approximately 680,000 distinct CDR3 sequences, around 14% of them singletons. V was trimmed by 4 bases and J by 0 bases, leaving 11 bases between them. This CDR3 region has 15 residues. The sample here was PBMCs from blood, taken 11 to 12 days after vaccination. The source of this sequence is a man between 45 and 60 years old who received an inactivated influenza vaccine. This sequence joins TRBV12-3 or TRBV12-4 and TRBJ2-3; D is unresolved. The CDR3 region has the DNA TGTGCCAGCAGTTCCCAAGTTTCTAGCACAGATACGCAGTATTTT. It codes for CASSSQVSSTDTQYF.